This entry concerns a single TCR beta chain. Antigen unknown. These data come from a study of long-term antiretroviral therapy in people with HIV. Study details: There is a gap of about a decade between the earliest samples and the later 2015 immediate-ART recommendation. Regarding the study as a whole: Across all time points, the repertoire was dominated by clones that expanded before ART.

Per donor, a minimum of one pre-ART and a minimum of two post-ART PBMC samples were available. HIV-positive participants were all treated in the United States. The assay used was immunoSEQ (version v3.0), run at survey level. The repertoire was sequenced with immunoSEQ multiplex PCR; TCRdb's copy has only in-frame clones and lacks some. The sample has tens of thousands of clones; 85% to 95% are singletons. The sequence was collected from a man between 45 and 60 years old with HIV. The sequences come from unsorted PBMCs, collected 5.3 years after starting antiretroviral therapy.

CDR3 region: CASSDGGRDTDTQYF. CDR3 sequence (DNA): TGTGCCAGCAGCGACGGGGGGCGGGACACAGATACGCAGTATTTT. The chain recombines TRBV11-3 with TRBJ2-3; D is possibly TRBD2 (7 bases). The CDR3 consists of 15 residues. With 5 bases removed from V and 2 bases from J, the gap between germline ends came to 14 bases. Germline V gene data show CDR1 as SGHNT and CDR2 as YENEEA. Together with reference TRBV11-3 and TRBJ2-3, the CDR3 gives the full variable domain: EAGVVQSPRYKIIEKKQPVAFWCNPISGHNTLYWYLQNLGQGPELLIRYENEEAVDDSQLPKDRFSAERLKGVDSTLKIQPAELGDSAVYLCASSDGGRDTDTQYFGPGTRLTVL.